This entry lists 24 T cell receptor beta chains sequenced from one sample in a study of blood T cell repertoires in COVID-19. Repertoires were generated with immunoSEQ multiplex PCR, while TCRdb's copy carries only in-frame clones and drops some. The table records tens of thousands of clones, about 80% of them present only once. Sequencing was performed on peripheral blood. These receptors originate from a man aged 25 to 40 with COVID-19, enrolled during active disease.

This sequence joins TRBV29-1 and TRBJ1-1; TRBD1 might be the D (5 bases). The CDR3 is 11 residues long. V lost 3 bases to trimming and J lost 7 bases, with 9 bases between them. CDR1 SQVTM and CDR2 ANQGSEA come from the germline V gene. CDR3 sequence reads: CSVDMQGEAFF. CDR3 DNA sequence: TGCAGCGTTGATATGCAGGGTGAAGCTTTCTTT.

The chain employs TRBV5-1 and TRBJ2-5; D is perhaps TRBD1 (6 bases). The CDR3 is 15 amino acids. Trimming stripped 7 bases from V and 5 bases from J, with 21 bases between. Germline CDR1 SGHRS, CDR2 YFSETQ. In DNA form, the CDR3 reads TGCGCCAGCGAGATACATCCAGGGGCTAAGGAGACCCAGTACTTC. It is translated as CASEIHPGAKETQYF.

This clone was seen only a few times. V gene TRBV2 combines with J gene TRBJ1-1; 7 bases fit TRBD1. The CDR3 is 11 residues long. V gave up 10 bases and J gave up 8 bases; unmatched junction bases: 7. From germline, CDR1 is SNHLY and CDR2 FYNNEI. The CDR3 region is CATGMTGEAFF. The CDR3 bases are TGTGCCACCGGGATGACAGGGGAAGCTTTCTTT.

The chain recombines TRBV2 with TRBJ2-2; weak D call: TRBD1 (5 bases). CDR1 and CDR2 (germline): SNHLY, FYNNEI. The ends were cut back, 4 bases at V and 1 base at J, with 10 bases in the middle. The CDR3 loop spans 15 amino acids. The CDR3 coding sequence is TGTGCCAGCAGTGTTTCAGGGATGAACACCGGGGAGCTGTTTTTT. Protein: CASSVSGMNTGELFF.

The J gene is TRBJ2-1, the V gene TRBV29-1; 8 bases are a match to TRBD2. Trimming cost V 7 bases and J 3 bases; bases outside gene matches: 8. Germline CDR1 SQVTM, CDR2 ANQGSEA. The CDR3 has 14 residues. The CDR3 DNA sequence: TGCAGCGCCGACAGGCTAGCGGGCTACAATGAGCAGTTCTTC. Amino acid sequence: CSADRLAGYNEQFF.

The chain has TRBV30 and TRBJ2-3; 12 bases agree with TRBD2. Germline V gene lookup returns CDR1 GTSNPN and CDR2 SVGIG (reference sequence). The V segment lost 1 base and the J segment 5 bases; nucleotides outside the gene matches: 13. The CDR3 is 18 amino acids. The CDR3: CAWSGLAGVGGKRDTQYF. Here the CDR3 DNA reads TGTGCCTGGAGTGGACTAGCGGGAGTTGGAGGGAAGAGAGATACGCAGTATTTT.

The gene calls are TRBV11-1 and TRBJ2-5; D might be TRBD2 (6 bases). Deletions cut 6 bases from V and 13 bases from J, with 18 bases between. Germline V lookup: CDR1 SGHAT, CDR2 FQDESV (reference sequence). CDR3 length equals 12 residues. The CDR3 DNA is TGTGCCAGCAGTCCCGACCGGGACTCGCTGTACTTC. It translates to CASSPDRDSLYF.

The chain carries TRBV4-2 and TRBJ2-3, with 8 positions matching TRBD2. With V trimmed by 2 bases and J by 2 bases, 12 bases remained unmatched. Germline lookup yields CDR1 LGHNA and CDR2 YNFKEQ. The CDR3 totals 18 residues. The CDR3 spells CASSQLSAAGGPTDTQYF. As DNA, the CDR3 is TGTGCCAGCAGCCAATTAAGCGCCGCGGGGGGCCCCACAGATACGCAGTATTTT.

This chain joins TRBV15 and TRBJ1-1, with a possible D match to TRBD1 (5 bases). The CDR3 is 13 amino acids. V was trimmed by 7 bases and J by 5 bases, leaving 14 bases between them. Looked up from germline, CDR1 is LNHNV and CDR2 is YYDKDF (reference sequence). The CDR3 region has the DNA TGTGCCACCACAGGGATTGTTTCGACTGAAGCTTTCTTT. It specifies CATTGIVSTEAFF.

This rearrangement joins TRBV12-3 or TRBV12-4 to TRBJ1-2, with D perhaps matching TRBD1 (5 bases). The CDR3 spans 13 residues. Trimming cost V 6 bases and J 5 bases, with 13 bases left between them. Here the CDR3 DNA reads TGTGCCAGCAGCCCGACAGATTTTTATGGCTACACCTTC. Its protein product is CASSPTDFYGYTF.

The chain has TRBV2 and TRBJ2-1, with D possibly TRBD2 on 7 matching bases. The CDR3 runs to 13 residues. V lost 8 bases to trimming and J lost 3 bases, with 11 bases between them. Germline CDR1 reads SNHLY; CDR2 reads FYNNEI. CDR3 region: CASWGGVYNEQFF. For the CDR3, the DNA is TGTGCCAGCTGGGGGGGCGTCTACAATGAGCAGTTCTTC.

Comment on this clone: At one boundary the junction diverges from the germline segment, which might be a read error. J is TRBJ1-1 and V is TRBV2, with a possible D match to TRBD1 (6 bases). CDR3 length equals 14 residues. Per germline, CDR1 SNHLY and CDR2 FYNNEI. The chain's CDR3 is CVSLLGGRSTEAFF. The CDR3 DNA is TGTGTCAGCCTCTTGGGGGGGCGAAGCACTGAAGCTTTCTTT.

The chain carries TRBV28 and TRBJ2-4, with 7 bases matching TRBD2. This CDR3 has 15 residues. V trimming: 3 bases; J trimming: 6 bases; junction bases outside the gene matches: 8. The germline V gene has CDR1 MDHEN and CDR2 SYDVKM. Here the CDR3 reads CASSFRLAAINIQYF. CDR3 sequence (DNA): TGTGCCAGCAGTTTTCGGCTAGCGGCTATAAACATTCAGTACTTC.

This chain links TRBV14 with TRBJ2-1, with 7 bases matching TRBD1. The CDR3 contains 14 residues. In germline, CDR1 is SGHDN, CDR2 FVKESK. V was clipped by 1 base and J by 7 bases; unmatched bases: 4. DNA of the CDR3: TGTGCCAGCAGCCAAGGACAGGGTTGGAATGAGCAGTTCTTC. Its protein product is CASSQGQGWNEQFF.

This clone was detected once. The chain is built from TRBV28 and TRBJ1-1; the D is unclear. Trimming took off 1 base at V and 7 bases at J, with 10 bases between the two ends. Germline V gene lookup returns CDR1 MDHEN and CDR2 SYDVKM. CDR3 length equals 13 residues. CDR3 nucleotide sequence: TGTGCCAGCAGTTTATCGGCGAGGGTTGAAGCTTTCTTT. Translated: CASSLSARVEAFF.

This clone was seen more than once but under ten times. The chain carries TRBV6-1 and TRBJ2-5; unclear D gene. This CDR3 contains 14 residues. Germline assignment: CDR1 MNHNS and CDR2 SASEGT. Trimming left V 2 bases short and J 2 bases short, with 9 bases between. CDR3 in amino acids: CASSESMEQETQYF. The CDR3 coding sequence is TGTGCCAGCAGTGAATCTATGGAGCAAGAGACCCAGTACTTC.

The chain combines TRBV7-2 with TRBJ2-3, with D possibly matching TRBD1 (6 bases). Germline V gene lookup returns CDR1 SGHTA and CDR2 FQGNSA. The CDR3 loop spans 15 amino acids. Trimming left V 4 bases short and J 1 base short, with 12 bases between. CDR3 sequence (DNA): TGTGCCAGCAGCTCCTTCTCAGGGGGCACAGATACGCAGTATTTT. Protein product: CASSSFSGGTDTQYF. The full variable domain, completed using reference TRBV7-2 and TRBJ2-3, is GAGVSQSPSNKVTEKGKDVELRCDPISGHTALYWYRQSLGQGLEFLIYFQGNSAPDKSGLPSDRFSAERTGGSVSTLTIQRTQQEDSAVYLCASSSFSGGTDTQYFGPGTRLTVL.

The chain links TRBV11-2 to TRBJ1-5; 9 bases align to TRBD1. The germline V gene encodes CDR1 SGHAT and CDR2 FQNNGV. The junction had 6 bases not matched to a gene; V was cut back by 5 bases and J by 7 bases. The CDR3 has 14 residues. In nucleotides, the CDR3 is TGTGCCAGCAGCCCGGGGACAGGGAACCAGCCCCAGCATTTT. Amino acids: CASSPGTGNQPQHF.

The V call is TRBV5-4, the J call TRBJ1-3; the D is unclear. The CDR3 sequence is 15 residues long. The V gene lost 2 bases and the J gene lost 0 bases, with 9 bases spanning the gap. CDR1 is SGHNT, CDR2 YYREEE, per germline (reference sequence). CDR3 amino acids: CASSFGWSSGNTIYF. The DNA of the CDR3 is TGTGCCAGCAGCTTCGGGTGGAGCTCTGGAAACACCATATATTTT.

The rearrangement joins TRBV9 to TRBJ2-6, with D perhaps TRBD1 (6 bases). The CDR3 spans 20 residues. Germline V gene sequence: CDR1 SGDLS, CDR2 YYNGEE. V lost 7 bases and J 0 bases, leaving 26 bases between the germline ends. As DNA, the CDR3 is TGTGCCAGCGCGGCACGACAGGTCGGGATAGGGCACTCTGGGGCCAACGTCCTGACTTTC. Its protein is CASAARQVGIGHSGANVLTF.

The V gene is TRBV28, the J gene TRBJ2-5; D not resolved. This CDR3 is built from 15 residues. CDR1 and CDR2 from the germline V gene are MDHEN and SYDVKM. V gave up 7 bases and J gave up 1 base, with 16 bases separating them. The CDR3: CASTTPRRPQETQYF. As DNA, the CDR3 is TGTGCCAGCACCACCCCTAGGAGACCCCAAGAGACCCAGTACTTC.

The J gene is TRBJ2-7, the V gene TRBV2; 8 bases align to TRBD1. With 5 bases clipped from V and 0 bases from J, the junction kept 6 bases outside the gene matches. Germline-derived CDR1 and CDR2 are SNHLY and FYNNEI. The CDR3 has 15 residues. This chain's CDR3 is CASSRGQGPSYEQYF. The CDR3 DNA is TGTGCCAGCAGTCGAGGACAGGGCCCCTCCTACGAGCAGTACTTC.

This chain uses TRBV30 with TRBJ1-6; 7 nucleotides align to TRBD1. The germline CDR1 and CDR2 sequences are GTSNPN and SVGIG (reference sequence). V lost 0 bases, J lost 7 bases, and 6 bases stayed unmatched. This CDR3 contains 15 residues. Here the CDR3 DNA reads TGTGCCTGGAGTGTACGTCAGGGGGGAAATTCACCCCTCCACTTT. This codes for CAWSVRQGGNSPLHF.

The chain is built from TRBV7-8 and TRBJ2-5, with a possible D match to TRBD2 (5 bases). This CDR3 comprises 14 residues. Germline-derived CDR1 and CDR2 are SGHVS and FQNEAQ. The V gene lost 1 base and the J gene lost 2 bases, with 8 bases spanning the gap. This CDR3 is CASSLDQRQETQYF. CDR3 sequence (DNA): TGTGCCAGCAGCTTAGATCAGCGGCAAGAGACCCAGTACTTC.